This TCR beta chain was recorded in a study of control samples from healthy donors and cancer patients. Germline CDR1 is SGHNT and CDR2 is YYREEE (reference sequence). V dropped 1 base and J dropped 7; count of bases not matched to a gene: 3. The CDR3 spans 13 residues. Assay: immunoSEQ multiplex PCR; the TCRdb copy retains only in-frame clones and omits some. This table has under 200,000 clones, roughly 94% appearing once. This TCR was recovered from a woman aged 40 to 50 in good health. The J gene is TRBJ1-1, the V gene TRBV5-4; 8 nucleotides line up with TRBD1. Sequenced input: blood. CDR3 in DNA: TGTGCCAGCAGCTTGTTCGGACAGGGTGAAGCTTTCTTT. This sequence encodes CASSLFGQGEAFF.